This T cell receptor (beta chain) was obtained from a study of blood T cell repertoires in COVID-19. This table comes from immunoSEQ multiplex PCR, and its TCRdb copy is limited to in-frame clones, with some not included. This table holds tens of thousands of clones, around 92% found once. CDR3 length equals 15 residues. V was cut by 0 bases and J by 6 bases, with 16 bases left in between. Germline V gene sequence: CDR1 SGDLS, CDR2 YYNGEE. The chain uses TRBV9 and TRBJ2-7; weak D call: TRBD1 (5 bases). Sequenced: peripheral blood. The sequence came from an older woman with active COVID-19. The CDR3 bases are TGTGCCAGCAGCGTAGGTTCTAGGGGTATTCGCGAGCAGTACTTC. Translation gives CASSVGSRGIREQYF.